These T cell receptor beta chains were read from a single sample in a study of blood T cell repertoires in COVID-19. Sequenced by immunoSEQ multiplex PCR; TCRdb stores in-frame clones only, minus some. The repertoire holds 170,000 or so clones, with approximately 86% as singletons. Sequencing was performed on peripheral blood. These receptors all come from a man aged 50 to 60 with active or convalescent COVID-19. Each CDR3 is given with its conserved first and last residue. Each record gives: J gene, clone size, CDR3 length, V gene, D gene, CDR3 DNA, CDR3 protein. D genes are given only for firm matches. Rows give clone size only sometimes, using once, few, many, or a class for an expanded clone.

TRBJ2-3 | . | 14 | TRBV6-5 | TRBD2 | TGTGCCAGCAAACTAGCGGGGAGCACAGATACGCAGTATTTT | CASKLAGSTDTQYF
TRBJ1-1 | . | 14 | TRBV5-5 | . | TGTGCCAGCAGCTGGACGACCGCAGCGGGTGAAGCTTTCTTT | CASSWTTAAGEAFF
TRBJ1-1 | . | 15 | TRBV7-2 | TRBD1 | TGTGCCAGCAGCGCCCGGACAGGGACGGGGACTGAAGCTTTCTTT | CASSARTGTGTEAFF
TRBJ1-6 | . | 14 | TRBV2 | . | TGTGCCAGCAGTGGGGATCGCGGGCGGTCACCCCTCCACTTT | CASSGDRGRSPLHF
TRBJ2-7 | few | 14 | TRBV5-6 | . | TGTGCCAGCAAAGGACAGATGATCCCCTACGAGCAGTACTTC | CASKGQMIPYEQYF
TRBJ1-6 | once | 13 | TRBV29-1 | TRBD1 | TGCAGCGTTAGGACAGGCGGTTGGTCGTCCCTCCACTTT | CSVRTGGWSSLHF
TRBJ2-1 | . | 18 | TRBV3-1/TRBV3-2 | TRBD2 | TGTGCCAGCAGCCCGCGGACTAGCGGAGAGAGCTCCTACAATGAGCAGTTCTTC | CASSPRTSGESSYNEQFF
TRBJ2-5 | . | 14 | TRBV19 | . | TGTGCCAGTAGTATAAGGAGGGGCTCAGAGACCCAGTACTTC | CASSIRRGSETQYF
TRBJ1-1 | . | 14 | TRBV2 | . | TGTGCCACAGCAATTGGAGAAGGCTTCACTGAAGCTTTCTTT | CATAIGEGFTEAFF
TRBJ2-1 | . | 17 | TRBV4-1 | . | TGCGCCAGCAGCCAAGGACCCGGGGGGCTATCCTACAATGAGCAGTTCTTC | CASSQGPGGLSYNEQFF
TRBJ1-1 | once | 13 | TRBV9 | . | TGTGCCAGCAGCGTAGGTCCGGACACTGAAGCTTTCTTT | CASSVGPDTEAFF
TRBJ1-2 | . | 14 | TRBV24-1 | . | TGTGCCACCAGTGCCGGTGGGCGTAACTATGGCTACACCTTC | CATSAGGRNYGYTF
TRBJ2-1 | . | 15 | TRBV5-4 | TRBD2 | TGTGCCAGCAGCTTGGACCAGCGGGGGGGCGGTGAGCAGTTCTTC | CASSLDQRGGGEQFF
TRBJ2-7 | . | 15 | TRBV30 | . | TGTGCCTGGAGGCCAGGGGCCAGTTTTGCCTACGAGCAGTACTTC | CAWRPGASFAYEQYF
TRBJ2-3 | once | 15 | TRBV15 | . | TGTGCCACCAGCAGAGCCCGGGGGAATTCAGATACGCAGTATTTT | CATSRARGNSDTQYF
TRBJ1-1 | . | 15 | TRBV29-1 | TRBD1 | TGCAGCGTCTTCGACAGGGGGGGTACGAACACTGAAGCTTTCTTT | CSVFDRGGTNTEAFF